This passage covers 20 T cell receptor beta chains from one sample sequenced in a study of T cell repertoires in cytomegalovirus infection. Each CDR3 protein is one row after TCRdb ran MiXCR on the reads. The profile shows about 530,000 distinct CDR3 sequences, around 27% of them singletons. Sequencing was carried out using PBMCs. The receptors come from a human donor in good health (CMV status not recorded). Some clones in this sample may be carry-over from other donors' samples.

The table lists this clonotype with a few counts. The V gene is TRBV27, the J gene TRBJ2-1; TRBD2 matches 9 bases. V dropped 8 bases and J dropped 9; count of bases not matched to a gene: 14. Germline V CDR1 and CDR2: MNHEY, SMNVEV (reference sequence). The CDR3 has 15 residues. CDR3 residues: CASASPGGRATEQFF. The CDR3 nucleotides are TGTGCCAGCGCTTCCCCCGGCGGGAGGGCTACTGAGCAGTTCTTC.

This clonotype occurred a few times. V and J are TRBV6-2 or TRBV6-3 and TRBJ2-7; no reliable D call. This CDR3 comprises 15 residues. Trimming took off 6 bases at V and 3 bases at J, with 18 bases between the two ends. CDR1 and CDR2 from the germline V gene are MNHEY and SVGEGT. This CDR3 reads CASSPLRLPFYEQYV. As DNA, the CDR3 is TGTGCCAGCAGCCCCCTGAGGCTACCGTTCTACGAGCAGTACGTC.

At least ten counts were recorded for this clonotype. The rearrangement joins TRBV7-2 to TRBJ2-1; no firm D call. Trimming cost V 5 bases and J 15 bases, with 23 bases left between them. Looked up from germline, CDR1 is SGHTA and CDR2 is FQGNSA. The CDR3 covers 14 residues. DNA of the CDR3: TGTGCCAGCAGCCACGAACCTGGACGGGCTCGCCTGTTCTTC. It encodes CASSHEPGRARLFF.

The sample holds a few counts of this clonotype. The chain carries TRBV27 and TRBJ2-5; 12 nucleotides agree with TRBD1. Trimming cost V 5 bases and J 0 bases; bases outside gene matches: 4. This CDR3 contains 16 residues. The germline gives CDR1 MNHEY, CDR2 SMNVEV (reference sequence). CDR3 DNA sequence: TGTGCCAGCAGTACGGGACAGGGGGCGTACCAAGAGACCCAGTACTTC. Translated, it gives CASSTGQGAYQETQYF.

This clonotype has ten or more counts. This chain links TRBV7-2 with TRBJ2-3; 8 positions match TRBD2. Trimming at V came to 1 base and at J to 2 bases, leaving 5 bases not matched to a gene. The germline V gene has CDR1 SGHTA and CDR2 FQGNSA. The CDR3 is 16 amino acids. The CDR3 region has the DNA TGTGCCAGCAGCTTAGTCGGCGGGAGGCTCACAGATACGCAGTATTTT. Protein sequence: CASSLVGGRLTDTQYF.

The chain uses TRBV19 and TRBJ2-2; 7 bases align to TRBD2. CDR1 LNHDA and CDR2 SQIVND come from the germline V gene (reference sequence). J gave up 5 bases and V 3 bases, and 18 bases lay outside the gene matches. The CDR3 runs 19 residues. Here the CDR3 DNA reads TGTGCCAGTAGTATGGTGACCTCCCCTCTAGCGGTATGGACCGGGGAGCTGTTTTTT. Residues: CASSMVTSPLAVWTGELFF.

In nucleotides, the CDR3 is TGTGCCAGCAGCTTAGACGGTGCGGGTACCTCCTACGAGCAGTACTTC. Translation: CASSLDGAGTSYEQYF. The rearrangement links TRBV7-2 to TRBJ2-7, with TRBD2 as a possible D gene (5 bases). Deletions cut 1 base from V and 0 bases from J, with 13 bases between. This CDR3 contains 16 residues. Germline CDR1 and CDR2: SGHTA and FQGNSA.

This rearrangement joins TRBV28 to TRBJ2-7; TRBD1 matches at 8 bases. Trimming at V came to 5 bases and at J to 0 bases, leaving 6 bases not matched to a gene. Germline CDR1 MDHEN, CDR2 SYDVKM. This CDR3 region has 15 residues. The CDR3 DNA follows: TGTGCCAGCAGTCGGACAGGGTGGGACTCCTACGAGCAGTACTTC. As protein: CASSRTGWDSYEQYF.

The V gene is TRBV4-2, the J gene TRBJ2-1; the match to TRBD2 covers 12 bases. CDR3 length equals 16 residues. The V gene end was trimmed by 1 base and the J gene end by 9 bases; junction bases not matched to a gene: 7. CDR1 LGHNA and CDR2 YNFKEQ come from the germline V gene. The CDR3 DNA is TGTGCCAGCAGCCAAGTAAGACTAGCGGGGGTCTTTGAGCAGTTCTTC. This codes for CASSQVRLAGVFEQFF.

This chain links TRBV28 with TRBJ1-5; 7 nucleotides match TRBD1. This CDR3 has 16 amino acids. J lost 0 bases, V lost 6 bases, and 8 bases had no gene match. Per the germline V gene, CDR1 is MDHEN and CDR2 is SYDVKM. As DNA, the CDR3 is TGTGCCAGCAGCGCCCCGACAGGGTCTAGCAATCAGCCCCAGCATTTT. It specifies CASSAPTGSSNQPQHF.

This clonotype was counted only a few times. V is TRBV12-3 or TRBV12-4 and J is TRBJ1-1; no reliable D call. The CDR3 extends over 12 amino acids. Trimming took off 6 bases at V and 5 bases at J, with 10 bases between the two ends. In DNA form, the CDR3 reads TGTGCCAGCAGGACCTCATTAACTGAAGCTTTCTTT. Translated, it gives CASRTSLTEAFF.

J is TRBJ2-1 and V is TRBV12-3 or TRBV12-4; D possibly corresponds to TRBD1 (5 bases). V was cut by 9 bases and J by 4 bases, with 7 bases left in between. The CDR3 spans 11 residues. CDR3 in amino acids: CASKGYNEQFF. Written as DNA, the CDR3 is TGTGCCAGTAAGGGGTACAATGAGCAGTTCTTC.

This clonotype was detected many times. V gene TRBV7-2 combines with J gene TRBJ2-7, with a weak D call TRBD2 (5 bases). This CDR3 is built from 15 residues. Germline assignment: CDR1 SGHTA and CDR2 FQGNSA. V was trimmed by 2 bases and J by 3 bases, leaving 14 bases between them. The CDR3 DNA reads as TGTGCCAGCAGCTTATCCCCTAGCCAAGACTACGAGCAGTACTTC. This encodes CASSLSPSQDYEQYF. The entire variable domain, with the rest obtained from reference TRBV7-2 and TRBJ2-7, is as follows: GAGVSQSPSNKVTEKGKDVELRCDPISGHTALYWYRQSLGQGLEFLIYFQGNSAPDKSGLPSDRFSAERTGGSVSTLTIQRTQQEDSAVYLCASSLSPSQDYEQYFGPGTRLTVT.

This clonotype has more than one count but fewer than ten. The genes are TRBV28 and TRBJ2-7; D unresolved. The CDR3 contains 13 residues. The V gene lost 4 bases and the J gene lost 4 bases, with 11 bases spanning the gap. The V gene's germline CDR1 is MDHEN and CDR2 SYDVKM. CDR3 bases: TGTGCCAGCAGTTGGCGAGAAAGGTACGAGCAGTACGTC. This codes for CASSWRERYEQYV.

The chain is built from TRBV12-3 or TRBV12-4 and TRBJ2-7, with a weak D call TRBD1 (5 bases). The CDR3 loop spans 14 amino acids. Trimming pared 4 bases from V and 0 bases from J, leaving 10 bases between. This CDR3 reads CASSSGIGSYEQYV. CDR3 sequence (DNA): TGTGCCAGCAGTTCAGGGATCGGCTCCTACGAGCAGTACGTC.

This chain connects TRBV19 to TRBJ1-5; D not certain. Trimming took 6 bases from V and 0 from J, leaving 12 bases between them. Germline-derived CDR1 and CDR2 are LNHDA and SQIVND (reference sequence). This CDR3 comprises 15 residues. CDR3 bases: TGTGCCAGTAGCCGGACGGACGCTAGCAATCAGCCCCAGCATTTT. It codes for CASSRTDASNQPQHF. The full variable domain, with the rest looked up from reference TRBV19 and TRBJ1-5, is DGGITQSPKYLFRKEGQNVTLSCEQNLNHDAMYWYRQDPGQGLRLIYYSQIVNDFQKGDIAEGYSVSREKKESFPLTVTSAQKNPTAFYLCASSRTDASNQPQHFGDGTRLSIL.

This clonotype was found many times. V gene TRBV7-6 combines with J gene TRBJ1-5, with 8 bases fitting TRBD1. Germline V gene sequence: CDR1 SGHVS, CDR2 FNYEAQ. The CDR3 is 15 residues long. The V segment lost 5 bases and the J segment 5 bases; nucleotides outside the gene matches: 8. The CDR3 DNA sequence: TGTGCCAGCAGCACAAGGACAGGGAGGGATCAGCCCCAGCATTTT. Protein: CASSTRTGRDQPQHF.

A few counts support this clonotype. V gene TRBV6-5 combines with J gene TRBJ2-7, with a tentative D call TRBD2 (6 bases). Trimming removed 6 bases from V and 3 bases from J, with 21 bases in between. Germline V gene sequence: CDR1 MNHEY, CDR2 SVGAGI. The CDR3 runs to 16 residues. The CDR3 nucleotides are TGTGCCAGCAGACTCACCCGGGACTGGGAAGACTACGAGCAGTACTTC. Protein product: CASRLTRDWEDYEQYF.

For the CDR3, the DNA is TGCGCCAGCAGCCAAGTACAGGGGGCGCGAGGCTACACCTTC. Translation: CASSQVQGARGYTF. The V call is TRBV4-1, the J call TRBJ1-2; 9 nucleotides align to TRBD1. This CDR3 region has 14 residues. J was trimmed by 8 bases and V by 1 base; bases with no gene match: 5. Per germline, CDR1 MGHRA and CDR2 YSYEKL.

This clonotype has more than one count but fewer than ten. The rearrangement links TRBV20-1 to TRBJ2-3, with TRBD2 matching over 7 bases. CDR1 and CDR2 (germline): DFQATT, SNEGSKA (reference sequence). The CDR3 spans 14 residues. The V segment lost 6 bases and the J segment 0 bases; nucleotides outside the gene matches: 6. CDR3 amino acids: CSARRGRSTDTQYF. CDR3 nucleotides: TGCAGTGCCCGGCGGGGGAGAAGCACAGATACGCAGTATTTT.